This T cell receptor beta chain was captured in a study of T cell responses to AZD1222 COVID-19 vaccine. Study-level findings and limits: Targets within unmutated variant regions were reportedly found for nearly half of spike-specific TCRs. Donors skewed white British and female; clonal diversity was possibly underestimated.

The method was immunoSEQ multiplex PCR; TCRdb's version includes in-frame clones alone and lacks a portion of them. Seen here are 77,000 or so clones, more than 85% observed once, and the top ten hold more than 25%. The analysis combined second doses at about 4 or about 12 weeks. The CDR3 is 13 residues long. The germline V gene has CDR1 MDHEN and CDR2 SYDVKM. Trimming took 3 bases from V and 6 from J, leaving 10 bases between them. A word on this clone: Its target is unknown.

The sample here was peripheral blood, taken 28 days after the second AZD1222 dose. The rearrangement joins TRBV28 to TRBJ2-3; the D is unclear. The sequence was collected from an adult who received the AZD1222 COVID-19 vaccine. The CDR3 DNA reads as TGTGCCAGCAGTTTGGCGATTGGGGATACGCAGTATTTT. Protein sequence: CASSLAIGDTQYF.